A selection of T cell receptor beta chains follows, all from one sample in a study of blood T cell repertoires in COVID-19. Clones were sequenced by immunoSEQ multiplex PCR, and TCRdb holds only the in-frame ones, with some missing. The sample contains under 450,000 clones, approximately 88% of which appear only once. Material for sequencing was peripheral blood. These receptors all stem from a woman aged 45 to 65 with COVID-19, enrolled during active disease. CDR3s include the opening cysteine and the closing phenylalanine or tryptophan. D genes are given only for firm matches. Clone size is not always given. Where it is, it says once, few, many or a class for expanded clones.

DNA	CDR3	V	size	D	J
TGCGCCAGCAGCCCGGTAGCGGGGGGAATGGATACGCAGTATTTT	CASSPVAGGMDTQYF	TRBV5-1	-	TRBD2	TRBJ2-3
TGTGCCAGCAGCGTAGCTACGGGGGGCGCGGACACTGAAGCTTTCTTT	CASSVATGGADTEAFF	TRBV9	-	-	TRBJ1-1
TGTGCCAGCAGCCCCGGGGTGGGAAACACCATATATTTT	CASSPGVGNTIYF	TRBV7-9	once	-	TRBJ1-3
TGTGCCAGCAGTCTACGGACTAGCGGGGTAGGAGAGACCCAGTACTTC	CASSLRTSGVGETQYF	TRBV28	-	TRBD2	TRBJ2-5
TGTGCCTGGAGTGTCCACAGGGGGCTGGGCTACACCTTC	CAWSVHRGLGYTF	TRBV30	-	TRBD1	TRBJ1-2
TGTGCCAGCCCGGGCCGCGCGGGTGAAGCTTTCTTT	CASPGRAGEAFF	TRBV2	-	-	TRBJ1-1
TGTGCCAGCAGCCTAAGCCGGGGAGAGCAGTTCTTC	CASSLSRGEQFF	TRBV7-3	once	-	TRBJ2-1
TGTGCCAGCAGTTACTCGCCCGGGAGGGCCCAGCATTTT	CASSYSPGRAQHF	TRBV6-5	-	-	TRBJ1-5
TGTGCCAGTAGTGCGACCGGGACTGGGAGTTTTGGGAATTCACCCCTCCACTTT	CASSATGTGSFGNSPLHF	TRBV19	-	-	TRBJ1-6
TGTGCCAGCAGCTATGGACAGGGAAGCACAGATACGCAGTATTTT	CASSYGQGSTDTQYF	TRBV11-3	-	TRBD1	TRBJ2-3
TGTGCCACCAGTGGGTACTCAACAGATACGCAGTATTTT	CATSGYSTDTQYF	TRBV24-1	-	-	TRBJ2-3
TGTGCCAGCAGTGAAGAACGCTGGCACCACGAGCAGTACTTC	CASSEERWHHEQYF	TRBV6-1	-	-	TRBJ2-7
TGTGCCAGCAGCTTAGCGGCTAGCATCGAGCAGTACTTC	CASSLAASIEQYF	TRBV7-2	-	-	TRBJ2-7
TGCGCCAGCAGCTCAACCTCGGGACAGCTCTATGGCTACACCTTC	CASSSTSGQLYGYTF	TRBV5-1	-	TRBD1	TRBJ1-2
TGTGCCAGCAGCCCGCCAAGGGGCTCTGGAAACACCATATATTTT	CASSPPRGSGNTIYF	TRBV28	once	-	TRBJ1-3
TGTGCCACCAGTCCGGGAGGGAACCGTCCGGAGACCCAGTACTTC	CATSPGGNRPETQYF	TRBV24-1	-	TRBD2	TRBJ2-5
TGTGCCAGCAGCTGGGACAGGGGGCTGAATGGCTACACCTTC	CASSWDRGLNGYTF	TRBV5-6	-	TRBD1	TRBJ1-2
TGCGCCAGCAGCAGAGACAGGGCGATGAACACTGAAGCTTTCTTT	CASSRDRAMNTEAFF	TRBV5-1	-	TRBD1	TRBJ1-1
TGTGCCAGCAGCCGCCAGATTAGGGAGCTGTTTTTT	CASSRQIRELFF	TRBV28	-	-	TRBJ2-2
TGCAGCGTTGAGGATGGGGACAGGGTTGGTCAGCCCCAGCATTTT	CSVEDGDRVGQPQHF	TRBV29-1	once	TRBD1	TRBJ1-5
TGTGCCAGCAGCCAAGAGGCCCGGGGGGGCCTGAAGAAGTATTTT	CASSQEARGGLKKYF	TRBV4-2	-	TRBD2	TRBJ2-3
TGTGCCAGCAGCTTTAACGGAGGAACAGGGAAGGATACGCAGTATTTT	CASSFNGGTGKDTQYF	TRBV11-3	-	-	TRBJ2-3
TGTGCCAGCAGCTTAGACGGGAGGGGGACTGAAGCTTTCTTT	CASSLDGRGTEAFF	TRBV7-2	few	-	TRBJ1-1
TGTGCCAGCAGTACCGGGGGGGGCCCGGTGACCCAGTACTTC	CASSTGGGPVTQYF	TRBV6-5	-	TRBD2	TRBJ2-5
TGTGCCAGCAGTGCCCGCCGGGGACAGGGGAATAATTCACCCCTCCACTTT	CASSARRGQGNNSPLHF	TRBV6-1	once	TRBD1	TRBJ1-6
TGTGCCAGTAGTACGGACAGGGACAGCACTGAAGCTTTCTTT	CASSTDRDSTEAFF	TRBV19	-	TRBD1	TRBJ1-1
TGTGCCAGCAGTCCCGTGGACAGGGCAGAAGGCTACACCTTC	CASSPVDRAEGYTF	TRBV2	-	TRBD1	TRBJ1-2
TGTGCCAGCAGCCCCAGCGGGGGCTTAACCTACGAGCAGTACTTC	CASSPSGGLTYEQYF	TRBV7-6	-	TRBD2	TRBJ2-7
TGTGCCAGCAGCGGAAGGACAGGGGGCCTCCAGCCCCAGCATTTT	CASSGRTGGLQPQHF	TRBV5-6	-	TRBD1	TRBJ1-5
TGTGCCAGCAGCAATTCCCAATACGTGGACAGGGGTGGGAATGAGCAGTTCTTC	CASSNSQYVDRGGNEQFF	TRBV11-2	-	TRBD1	TRBJ2-1
TGTGCCAGCAACCGACCCAGGACAGGGGAATCTGAAGCTTTCTTT	CASNRPRTGESEAFF	TRBV2	-	TRBD1	TRBJ1-1
TGTGCCAGTAGCCCCCGACAGGGGGGGAATCCTGAGCAGTTCTTC	CASSPRQGGNPEQFF	TRBV19	-	TRBD1	TRBJ2-1
TGTGCCAGCAGCTTAAGACAGGGGGAGCAGTTCTTC	CASSLRQGEQFF	TRBV7-3	-	TRBD1	TRBJ2-1
TGTGCCACCAGTGATACAAGGGAGAACTATGGCTACACCTTC	CATSDTRENYGYTF	TRBV24-1	-	-	TRBJ1-2
TGTGCCAGCAGTTGGACTAGCGAAGAGACCCAGTACTTC	CASSWTSEETQYF	TRBV5-4	-	TRBD2	TRBJ2-5
TGTGCCTGGACTAAGCGGGGGGGCACAGATACGCAGTATTTT	CAWTKRGGTDTQYF	TRBV30	-	TRBD2	TRBJ2-3